In this sample, the clone carrying this T cell receptor (beta chain) turned up many times. Its antigen is not identified. This CDR3 has 12 residues. Germline assignment: CDR1 DFQATT and CDR2 SNEGSKA (reference sequence). The V and J ends lost 6 bases and 7 bases respectively, with 13 bases between them. These data are taken from a study of T cells after yellow fever vaccination. On the study more broadly: Fractions containing few cells were prepared with SMART-Seq v4 Ultra Low Input. The study, taken as a whole, reports: Secondary responses were weaker yet peaked faster, day 5 versus 15. Abundant contaminating clonotypes from the bulk population could appear in FACS-sorted repertoires.

Making TCR cDNA involved 5'RACE template switching, which added UMIs and a universal primer site. In TCRdb, the 5' RACE reads were re-called with MiXCR into one record per CDR3 protein. The sample lists 250,000 to 350,000 distinct CDR3 sequences, about 6.9% occurring once. Material: PBMCs, obtained about 41 days after the first yellow fever vaccination. This rearrangement joins TRBV20-1 to TRBJ2-1; the D is unclear. The origin of this receptor is a man between 18 and 29 years old who received the YFV17D yellow fever vaccine. The CDR3 is CSATQSANEQFF. Written as DNA, the CDR3 is TGCAGTGCCACTCAATCGGCGAATGAGCAGTTCTTC.